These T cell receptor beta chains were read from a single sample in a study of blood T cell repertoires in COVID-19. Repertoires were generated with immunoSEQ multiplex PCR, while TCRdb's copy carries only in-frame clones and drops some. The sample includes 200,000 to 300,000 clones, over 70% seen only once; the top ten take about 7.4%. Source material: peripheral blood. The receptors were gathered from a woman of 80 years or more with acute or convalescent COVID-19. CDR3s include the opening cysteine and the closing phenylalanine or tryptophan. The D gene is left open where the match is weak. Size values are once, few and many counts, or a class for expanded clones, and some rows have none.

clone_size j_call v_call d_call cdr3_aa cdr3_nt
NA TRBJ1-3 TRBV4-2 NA CASSQGTVSSGNTIYF TGTGCCAGCAGCCAAGGGACAGTAAGCTCTGGAAACACCATATATTTT
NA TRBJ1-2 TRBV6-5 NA CASSYSILAGYTF TGTGCCAGCAGTTACTCGATCTTGGCTGGCTACACCTTC
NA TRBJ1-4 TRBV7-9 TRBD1 CASSSGTGLNEKLFF TGTGCCAGCAGCTCTGGGACAGGCCTTAATGAAAAACTGTTTTTT
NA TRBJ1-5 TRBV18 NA CASSPNTGSNQPQHF TGTGCCAGCTCACCAAACACAGGGAGTAATCAGCCCCAGCATTTT
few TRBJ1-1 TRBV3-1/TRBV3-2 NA CASSPSGPGTEAFF TGTGCCAGCAGCCCCTCAGGGCCTGGCACTGAAGCTTTCTTT
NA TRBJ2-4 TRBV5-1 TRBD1 CASSLDRGQGAKNIQYF TGCGCCAGCAGCTTGGATAGAGGACAGGGGGCCAAAAACATTCAGTACTTC
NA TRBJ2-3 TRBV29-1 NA CSVRGSTDTQYF TGCAGCGTCCGGGGTAGCACAGATACGCAGTATTTT
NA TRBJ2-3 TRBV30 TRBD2 CALSHLAGGTDTQYF TGTGCCCTTTCTCATCTAGCGGGAGGGACAGATACGCAGTATTTT
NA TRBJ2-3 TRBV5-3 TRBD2 CARSLEGLAGCADTQYF TGTGCCAGAAGCTTGGAGGGACTAGCGGGATGTGCAGATACGCAGTATTTT
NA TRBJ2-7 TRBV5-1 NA CASSPDSFYEQYF TGCGCCAGCAGCCCGGACAGTTTCTACGAGCAGTACTTC
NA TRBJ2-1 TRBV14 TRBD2 CASSQLAGGKISYNEQFF TGTGCCAGCAGCCAACTGGCGGGGGGGAAGATCTCCTACAATGAGCAGTTCTTC
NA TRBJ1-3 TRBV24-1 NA CATSENRDTQGDTIYF TGTGCCACCAGTGAAAATCGGGACACCCAAGGGGACACCATATATTTT
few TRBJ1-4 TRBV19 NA CASMGPTGLNEKLFF TGTGCCAGTATGGGCCCTACAGGGCTTAATGAAAAACTGTTTTTT
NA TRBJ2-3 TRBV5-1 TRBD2 CASSLIIAGGTDTQYF TGCGCCAGCAGCTTGATAATAGCGGGGGGCACAGATACGCAGTATTTT
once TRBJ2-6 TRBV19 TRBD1 CASSIAGGAGANVLTF TGTGCCAGTAGTATAGCAGGGGGCGCCGGGGCCAACGTCCTGACTTTC
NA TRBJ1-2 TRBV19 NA CASSVAGSYGYTF TGTGCCAGTAGCGTAGCCGGCAGCTATGGCTACACCTTC
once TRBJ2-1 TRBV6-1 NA CASSEQRSSYNEQFF TGTGCCAGCAGTGAACAGCGTTCCTCCTACAATGAGCAGTTCTTC
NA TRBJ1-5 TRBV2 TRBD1 CASSGNRGLGQPQHF TGTGCCAGCAGTGGAAACAGGGGGCTGGGTCAGCCCCAGCATTTT
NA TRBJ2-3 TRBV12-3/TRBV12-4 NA CASSTGGTDTQYF TGTGCCAGCAGTACCGGGGGCACAGATACGCAGTATTTT
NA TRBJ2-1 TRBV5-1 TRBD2 CASSLVAGGTYNEQFF TGCGCCAGCAGCTTGGTAGCGGGAGGGACCTACAATGAGCAGTTCTTC
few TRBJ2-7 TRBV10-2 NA CASSEGDPKGSF TGCGCCAGCAGTGAGGGGGATCCTAAAGGGAGCTTC
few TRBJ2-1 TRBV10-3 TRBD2 CAISGREYNEQFF TGTGCCATTAGCGGGAGGGAGTACAATGAGCAGTTCTTC
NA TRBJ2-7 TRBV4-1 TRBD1 CASSQYAGTDLYEQYF TGCGCCAGCAGCCAATACGCCGGGACAGACCTTTACGAGCAGTACTTC
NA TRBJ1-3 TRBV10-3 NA CAISDGSGNTIYF TGTGCCATCAGTGACGGCTCTGGAAACACCATATATTTT
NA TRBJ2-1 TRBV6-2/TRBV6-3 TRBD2 CASSLPRTSGSLASYHNEQFF TGTGCCAGCAGTCTGCCCCGGACTAGCGGGAGTTTGGCTTCCTACCACAATGAGCAGTTCTTC
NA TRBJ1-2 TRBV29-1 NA CSVVLTANYGYTF TGCAGCGTTGTTCTCACGGCTAACTATGGCTACACCTTC
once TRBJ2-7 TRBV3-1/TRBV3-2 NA CASSQDGQYYEQYF TGTGCCAGCAGCCAAGATGGGCAGTACTACGAGCAGTACTTC
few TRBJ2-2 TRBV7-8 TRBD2 CASSPLAGGNTGELFF TGTGCCAGCAGCCCCCTTGCGGGAGGGAACACCGGGGAGCTGTTTTTT
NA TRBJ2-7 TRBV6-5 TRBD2 CASAKAGRTWEEQYF TGTGCCAGCGCTAAGGCCGGGAGGACCTGGGAAGAGCAGTACTTC